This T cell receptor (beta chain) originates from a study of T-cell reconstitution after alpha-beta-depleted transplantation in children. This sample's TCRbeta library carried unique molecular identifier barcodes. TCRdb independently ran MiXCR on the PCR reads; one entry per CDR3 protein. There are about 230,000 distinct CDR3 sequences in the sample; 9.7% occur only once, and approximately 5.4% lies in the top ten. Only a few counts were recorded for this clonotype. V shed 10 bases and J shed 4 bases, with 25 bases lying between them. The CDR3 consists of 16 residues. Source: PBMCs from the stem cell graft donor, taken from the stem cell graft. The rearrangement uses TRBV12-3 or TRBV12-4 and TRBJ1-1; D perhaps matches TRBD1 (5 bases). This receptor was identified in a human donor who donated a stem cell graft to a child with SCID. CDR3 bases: TGTGCCACCAGACGTGGGGGGATGGGTCGGGGCACTGAAGCTTTCTTT. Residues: CATRRGGMGRGTEAFF.